This passage covers 27 T cell receptor beta chains from one sample sequenced in a study of blood T cells in healthy people across ages. With a J-beta primer mix and a sample-barcoded 5' primer, a second PCR ran about 7 to 12 cycles. TCRdb passed the 5' RACE reads through MiXCR, listing each CDR3 protein once. Of over 950,000 distinct CDR3 sequences in the sample, approximately 38% were seen once. Sequencing was done on a sample of blood. These receptor sequences come from a man aged 18 to 35 in good health.

The chain carries TRBV5-6 and TRBJ2-1; 7 nucleotides agree with TRBD2. Germline CDR1 SGHDT, CDR2 YYEEEE. V was pared by 4 bases and J by 6 bases, with 10 bases of the junction left unmatched. The CDR3 consists of 15 residues. CDR3 sequence (DNA): TGTGCCAGCAGCCCTAGTGTCCTAGCGGCCAATGAGCAGTTCTTC. Residues: CASSPSVLAANEQFF.

The rearrangement links TRBV23-1 to TRBJ2-3; 7 nucleotides line up with TRBD2. TRBV23-1 is recorded as an ORF, its role being uncertain. J gave up 10 bases and V 6 bases, and 10 bases lay outside the gene matches. This CDR3 comprises 13 residues. CDR3 in DNA: TGCGCCAGCAGACCCGGGACTAAGGTTTCGCAGTATTTT. It translates to CASRPGTKVSQYF.

The chain links TRBV29-1 to TRBJ2-1; possible D gene TRBD1, 5 bases. CDR3 size: 11 residues. The germline V gene encodes CDR1 SQVTM and CDR2 ANQGSEA. The V end was cut by 7 bases, the J end by 5 bases, with 9 bases between. The CDR3 sequence: CSAATDNEQFF. In DNA, the CDR3 is TGCAGCGCCGCGACAGACAATGAGCAGTTCTTC.

This clonotype was seen only a few times. The chain is built from TRBV28 and TRBJ1-4; possibly TRBD1 for D (6 bases). The CDR3 is 15 amino acids. Per the germline V gene, CDR1 is MDHEN and CDR2 is SYDVKM. The V end lost 7 bases, the J end lost 8 bases, and 20 bases lay between the germline ends. In DNA form, the CDR3 reads TGTGCCAGCATTACCTCCGAGGGGGTCGGCGAAAAACTGTTTTTT. Translating it yields CASITSEGVGEKLFF.

The chain combines TRBV20-1 with TRBJ1-2, with D possibly TRBD1 on 6 matching bases. The CDR3 has 14 amino acids. Trimming left V 0 bases short and J 8 bases short, with 16 bases between. The V gene's germline CDR1 is DFQATT and CDR2 SNEGSKA (reference sequence). The DNA of the CDR3 is TGCAGTGCTAGAGATCCGAGAGGGGGGTTCGGCTACACCTTC. It translates to CSARDPRGGFGYTF.

This clonotype was seen many times. The chain combines TRBV20-1 with TRBJ1-1; perhaps TRBD1 as D (5 bases). This CDR3 is built from 12 residues. V lost 4 bases and J 4 bases, leaving 10 bases between the germline ends. Germline-derived CDR1 and CDR2 are DFQATT and SNEGSKA (reference sequence). The CDR3 coding sequence is TGCAGTGCTAAACAGGCGGTCACTGAAGCTTTCTTT. It translates to CSAKQAVTEAFF.

The chain's CDR3 is CASSPLTGDSPLHF. The CDR3 region has the DNA TGTGCCAGCAGCCCGTTGACGGGTGACTCACCCCTCCACTTT. The rearrangement links TRBV7-9 to TRBJ1-6; D is unresolved. Trimming stripped 5 bases from V and 10 bases from J, with 15 bases between. The CDR3 runs to 14 residues. CDR1 is SEHNR and CDR2 is FQNEAQ in the germline V gene (reference sequence).

This clonotype was seen a few times. The gene calls are TRBV7-9 and TRBJ2-7, with D possibly matching TRBD1 (6 bases). The CDR3 totals 14 residues. The V end was cut by 7 bases, the J end by 2 bases, with 15 bases between. Germline-derived CDR1 and CDR2 are SEHNR and FQNEAQ (reference sequence). The CDR3 DNA reads as TGTGCCAGCACCAACCAGGACAGACCCTACGAGCAGTACTTC. Encoded protein: CASTNQDRPYEQYF.

This rearrangement joins TRBV9 to TRBJ2-2; D call uncertain. CDR3 length: 14 residues. Trimming shortened V by 0 bases and J by 7 bases, and 10 bases separated the two germline ends. CDR1 is SGDLS and CDR2 is YYNGEE in the germline V gene. Here the CDR3 DNA reads TGTGCCAGCAGCGTAGCTAGTTTGGGCGGGGAGCTGTTTTTT. This sequence encodes CASSVASLGGELFF.

This chain uses TRBV4-3 with TRBJ1-3; no firm D call. The length of the CDR3 is 13 residues. CDR1 and CDR2 from the germline V gene are LGHNA and YSLEER. Trimming pared 0 bases from V and 5 bases from J, leaving 5 bases between. CDR3 protein: CASSQEVRNTIYF. CDR3 DNA: TGCGCCAGCAGCCAAGAGGTCAGAAACACCATATATTTT.

The V and J genes are TRBV5-4 and TRBJ2-7; tentative D call: TRBD1 (6 bases). CDR1 SGHNT and CDR2 YYREEE come from the germline V gene (reference sequence). This CDR3 comprises 12 residues. The CDR3 nucleotides are TGTGAAATCTACAGGGAAGCCTACGAGCAGTACTTC. This sequence encodes CEIYREAYEQYF.

CDR3: CASSLAAGSVTEAFF. CDR3 nucleotide sequence: TGCGCCAGCAGCTTGGCGGCAGGGTCGGTCACTGAAGCTTTCTTT. This rearrangement joins TRBV5-1 to TRBJ1-1; possible D gene TRBD1, 5 bases. V was trimmed by 0 bases and J by 4 bases, leaving 13 bases between them. The germline CDR1 and CDR2 sequences are SGHRS and YFSETQ. The CDR3 totals 15 residues. The variable domain in full, with the rest retrieved from reference TRBV5-1 and TRBJ1-1, is KAGVTQTPRYLIKTRGQQVTLSCSPISGHRSVSWYQQTPGQGLQFLFEYFSETQRNKGNFPGRFSGRQFSNSRSEMNVSTLELGDSALYLCASSLAAGSVTEAFFGQGTRLTVV.

The V gene is TRBV18, the J gene TRBJ2-7, with a possible D match to TRBD1 (6 bases). Germline lookup yields CDR1 KGHSH and CDR2 LQKENI. The CDR3 has 15 amino acids. Trimming shortened V by 4 bases and J by 0 bases, and 13 bases separated the two germline ends. In DNA, the CDR3 is TGTGCCAGCTCACGCCCGACAGGCATCTCCTACGAGCAGTACTTC. Its translation is CASSRPTGISYEQYF.

The V and J genes are TRBV10-3 and TRBJ1-6; TRBD1 matches 7 bases. The V gene end was trimmed by 4 bases and the J gene end by 6 bases; junction bases not matched to a gene: 3. Per germline, CDR1 ENHRY and CDR2 SYGVKD. This CDR3 has 14 residues. This chain's CDR3 is CAISVGTVNSPLHF. CDR3 coding DNA: TGTGCCATCAGTGTCGGGACAGTTAATTCACCCCTCCACTTT.

The chain couples TRBV3-1 to TRBJ2-1, with a possible D match to TRBD1 (6 bases). Trimming removed 2 bases at V and 5 bases at J, with 10 bases between. The CDR3 consists of 14 residues. Germline V lookup: CDR1 LGHDT, CDR2 YNNKEL (reference sequence). CDR3: CASSQQGKDNEQFF. CDR3 in DNA: TGTGCCAGCAGCCAACAGGGGAAAGACAATGAGCAGTTCTTC.

This clonotype has just a few counts. The chain has TRBV6-6 and TRBJ2-1; 7 bases match TRBD1. This CDR3 has 16 residues. CDR1 and CDR2 from the germline V gene are MNHNY and SVGAGI (reference sequence). After removal of 4 bases from V and 3 bases from J, the junction contained 9 bases not matched to a gene. Written as DNA, the CDR3 is TGTGCCAGCAGTTCCCCCCGGGACAGCCTCTACAATGAGCAGTTCTTC. Protein sequence: CASSSPRDSLYNEQFF.

The chain links TRBV13 to TRBJ2-4; D uncertain. CDR1 and CDR2 (germline): PRHDT, FYEKMQ (reference sequence). CDR3 length equals 14 residues. The V end was cut by 4 bases, the J end by 4 bases, with 11 bases between. The CDR3 protein is CASSSVPLKNIQYF. CDR3 DNA sequence: TGTGCCAGCAGCTCCGTCCCTTTAAAAAACATTCAGTACTTC.

The chain couples TRBV2 to TRBJ1-2, with 8 nucleotides matching TRBD1. Trimming at V came to 9 bases and at J to 0 bases, leaving 9 bases not matched to a gene. CDR3 length: 15 residues. From germline, CDR1 is SNHLY and CDR2 FYNNEI. Here the CDR3 DNA reads TGTGCCAGGGAAAAAGACAGGGGAGCTAACTATGGCTACACCTTC. Protein: CAREKDRGANYGYTF.

The V gene is TRBV5-6, the J gene TRBJ2-3; perhaps D is TRBD1 or TRBD2 (5 bases each). Germline assignment: CDR1 SGHDT and CDR2 YYEEEE. The CDR3 length is 16 residues. Trimming shortened V by 3 bases and J by 0 bases, and 14 bases separated the two germline ends. CDR3 nucleotide sequence: TGTGCCAGCAGCTCCCTGACAGCGGCTAGCACAGATACGCAGTATTTT. Protein sequence: CASSSLTAASTDTQYF. The full variable domain, with the rest looked up from reference TRBV5-6 and TRBJ2-3, is DAGVTQSPTHLIKTRGQQVTLRCSPKSGHDTVSWYQQALGQGPQFIFQYYEEEERQRGNFPDRFSGHQFPNYSSELNVNALLLGDSALYLCASSSLTAASTDTQYFGPGTRLTVL.

In its sample, this clonotype was seen once. An end of the junction does not agree with germline; a read error may underlie this. J is TRBJ2-3 and V is TRBV9, with D tentatively TRBD1 (6 bases). The CDR3 covers 17 residues. Germline CDR1 is SGDLS and CDR2 is YYNGEE. The CDR3 spells CACSPLTGRGGTDTQYF. The CDR3 nucleotides read TGTGCCTGCAGCCCCTTAACCGGGCGAGGGGGTACAGATACGCAGTATTTT.

The chain has TRBV5-1 and TRBJ2-3; 8 positions agree with TRBD1. Germline V lookup: CDR1 SGHRS, CDR2 YFSETQ. CDR3 length equals 15 residues. With V trimmed by 2 bases and J by 4 bases, 6 bases remained unmatched. CDR3 in amino acids: CASSFGQGGPDTQYF. The CDR3 nucleotides are TGCGCCAGCAGCTTTGGACAGGGAGGCCCAGATACGCAGTATTTT.

This clonotype was observed a handful of times. The chain uses TRBV6-2 or TRBV6-3 and TRBJ1-3, with D uncertain. The CDR3 runs 14 residues. V was clipped by 7 bases and J by 7 bases, with 17 bases between them. Per the germline V gene, CDR1 is MNHEY and CDR2 is SVGEGT. The CDR3 loop is CASIRAELLNTIYF. CDR3 coding DNA: TGTGCCAGCATCCGAGCCGAACTCCTCAACACCATATATTTT.

This clonotype has a handful of counts. The chain joins TRBV6-2 or TRBV6-3 to TRBJ2-1, with D possibly being TRBD2 (7 bases). Deletions cut 2 bases from V and 9 bases from J, with 11 bases between. The CDR3 runs to 13 residues. Germline V gene lookup returns CDR1 MNHEY and CDR2 SVGEGT. CDR3 loop: CASSYGGGTEQFF. For the CDR3, the DNA is TGTGCCAGCAGTTACGGCGGGGGCACTGAGCAGTTCTTC.

V and J are TRBV6-2 or TRBV6-3 and TRBJ1-5; TRBD1 matches at 11 bases. V lost 4 bases, J lost 3 bases, and 2 bases stayed unmatched. Germline V gene data show CDR1 as MNHEY and CDR2 as SVGEGT. The CDR3 consists of 15 residues. The CDR3 DNA follows: TGTGCCAGCAGTTCAGGACAGGGGGCCAATCAGCCCCAGCATTTT. Translating it yields CASSSGQGANQPQHF.

This clonotype was counted between two and nine times. V gene TRBV2 combines with J gene TRBJ2-3; 9 nucleotides match TRBD2. V was pared by 10 bases and J by 2 bases, with 1 base of the junction left unmatched. This CDR3 region has 12 residues. Germline V gene lookup returns CDR1 SNHLY and CDR2 FYNNEI. The CDR3 DNA follows: TGTGCCACTAGCGGGAACACAGATACGCAGTATTTT. Translating it yields CATSGNTDTQYF. The variable domain in full, completed from reference TRBV2 and TRBJ2-3, reads EPEVTQTPSHQVTQMGQEVILRCVPISNHLYFYWYRQILGQKVEFLVSFYNNEISEKSEIFDDQFSVERPDGSNFTLKIRSTKLEDSAMYFCATSGNTDTQYFGPGTRLTVL.

The chain links TRBV28 to TRBJ2-5; 11 nucleotides line up with TRBD2. The germline V gene encodes CDR1 MDHEN and CDR2 SYDVKM. The CDR3 is 18 amino acids. The V and J ends lost 8 bases and 3 bases, in that order; junction bases with no gene match: 17. In DNA, the CDR3 is TGTGCCAGCTCGAGCAGTAGCGGGGGGGTAAGGGGAGAAGAGACCCAGTACTTC. This translates into CASSSSSGGVRGEETQYF.

There are a few counts of this clonotype. This chain links TRBV5-1 with TRBJ1-2, with D perhaps TRBD1 (5 bases). Germline loops: CDR1 SGHRS, CDR2 YFSETQ. Trimming stripped 4 bases from V and 2 bases from J, with 18 bases between. The length of the CDR3 is 16 residues. CDR3 nucleotide sequence: TGCGCCAGCAGCCCCGGGACGGCTTCTAGAAACTATGGCTACACCTTC. Its protein product is CASSPGTASRNYGYTF.